This is a list of T cell receptor beta chains from one sample in a study of blood T cell repertoires in COVID-19. Produced via immunoSEQ multiplex PCR; TCRdb's table is partial and in-frame only. This sample carries about 350,000 clones, 75% to 90% of them seen once, and the ten largest clones take under 8.5%. Material for sequencing was peripheral blood. These receptors were obtained from a woman aged 60-70 years with COVID-19, enrolled during active disease. Each CDR3 is given with its conserved first and last residue. The D gene is left open where the match is weak. Clone size appears in some rows only: once, few, many, or a class for an expanded clone.

>-|-|TRBJ1-4|TRBV4-3
CASSQDSFNEKLFF
TGCGCCAGCAGCCAGGACAGCTTTAATGAAAAACTGTTTTTT
>-|-|TRBJ2-7|TRBV6-5
CASSIRDTSYEQYF
TGTGCCAGCAGTATACGGGACACCTCCTACGAGCAGTACTTC
>-|TRBD2|TRBJ2-5|TRBV4-1
CASSQALAGGRGETQYF
TGCGCCAGCAGCCAGGCCCTAGCGGGGGGGCGGGGAGAGACCCAGTACTTC
>-|TRBD2|TRBJ2-3|TRBV6-5
CASSTWTSSGTQYF
TGTGCCAGCAGTACGTGGACTAGCTCGGGTACGCAGTATTTT
>-|-|TRBJ2-6|TRBV7-9
CASSLGKNSGANVLTF
TGTGCCAGCAGCTTAGGCAAGAATAGTGGGGCCAACGTCCTGACTTTC
>-|TRBD1|TRBJ1-6|TRBV7-9
CASSSTGGANSPLHF
TGTGCCAGCAGCTCTACAGGGGGCGCGAATTCACCCCTCCACTTT
>-|TRBD2|TRBJ2-2|TRBV6-6
CASSLRWEWASGGANTGELFF
TGTGCCAGCAGCTTACGGTGGGAGTGGGCTAGCGGGGGGGCAAACACCGGGGAGCTGTTTTTT
>-|TRBD1|TRBJ1-2|TRBV5-1
CASSPKDRAGYGYTF
TGCGCCAGCAGCCCCAAGGACAGGGCGGGGTATGGCTACACCTTC
>once|TRBD2|TRBJ2-2|TRBV9
CASSVSGGSPGELFF
TGTGCCAGCAGCGTAAGCGGGGGGTCCCCCGGGGAGCTGTTTTTT
>once|-|TRBJ2-5|TRBV6-5
CASSYDGWEDQYF
TGTGCCAGCAGCTACGACGGGTGGGAGGACCAGTACTTC
>-|TRBD2|TRBJ2-5|TRBV5-1
CASRYGRGGQETQYF
TGCGCCAGCAGATATGGACGGGGGGGCCAAGAGACCCAGTACTTC
>-|-|TRBJ1-1|TRBV27
CASSLSRQNTEAFF
TGTGCCAGCAGTTTGTCGAGACAGAACACTGAAGCTTTCTTT
>-|TRBD1|TRBJ1-2|TRBV5-4
CASSGGQGAYGYTF
TGTGCCAGCAGCGGGGGACAGGGGGCCTATGGCTACACCTTC
>-|-|TRBJ1-4|TRBV12-3/TRBV12-4
CASSVLLEKLFF
TGTGCCAGCAGTGTCCTTCTTGAAAAACTGTTTTTT
>-|-|TRBJ1-6|TRBV11-2
CASSRQLGNSPLHF
TGTGCCAGCAGCAGACAGCTCGGCAATTCACCCCTCCACTTT
>-|TRBD1|TRBJ2-7|TRBV5-1
CASSTGTGPVHEQYF
TGCGCCAGCAGCACCGGGACAGGGCCGGTTCACGAGCAGTACTTC
>-|-|TRBJ1-2|TRBV6-5
CASSLGVGGGYTF
TGTGCCAGCAGCCTAGGGGTCGGGGGTGGCTACACCTTC
>-|TRBD1|TRBJ1-2|TRBV6-1
CASSENRGLVGYTF
TGTGCCAGCAGTGAAAACAGGGGTCTCGTAGGCTACACCTTC
>-|TRBD2|TRBJ2-5|TRBV5-4
CASSLGAGGDETQYF
TGTGCCAGCAGCTTGGGTGCGGGGGGGGACGAGACCCAGTACTTC
>-|-|TRBJ1-2|TRBV7-9
CASSLDRFQGGYTF
TGTGCCAGCAGCTTAGACAGGTTCCAAGGAGGCTACACCTTC
>-|-|TRBJ2-2|TRBV7-2
CASSLDGDTGELFF
TGTGCCAGCAGCTTGGACGGGGACACCGGGGAGCTGTTTTTT
>-|-|TRBJ1-1|TRBV30
CAWSMGTGWSTEAFF
TGTGCCTGGAGTATGGGAACAGGGTGGAGCACTGAAGCTTTCTTT
>-|-|TRBJ1-1|TRBV19
CASSIVVGLNTEAFF
TGTGCCAGTAGTATAGTCGTGGGCTTGAACACTGAAGCTTTCTTT
>-|-|TRBJ1-1|TRBV6-6
CASSSRGLGTEAFF
TGTGCCAGCAGTTCGCGGGGGCTGGGCACTGAAGCTTTCTTT
>-|TRBD2|TRBJ2-1|TRBV27
CASSAGGADNEQFF
TGTGCCAGCAGTGCGGGGGGGGCGGACAATGAGCAGTTCTTC
>-|TRBD2|TRBJ2-1|TRBV2
CASSRRLAGGRGEQFF
TGTGCCAGCAGCCGGAGACTAGCGGGGGGGCGAGGTGAGCAGTTCTTC
>once|-|TRBJ2-4|TRBV5-4
CASSLPRLNIQYF
TGTGCCAGCAGCTTGCCCAGGTTAAACATTCAGTACTTC
>few|TRBD1|TRBJ2-7|TRBV5-1
CASSTGQGAYEQYF
TGCGCCAGCAGCACGGGACAGGGGGCCTACGAGCAGTACTTC